This T cell receptor (beta chain) derives from a study of CD8 T cells in ankylosing spondylitis (dated by TCRdb to 2015 to 2018). For context, the study as a whole: To find TCR variants linked to disease, the study profiled T cell receptor beta repertoires in ankylosing spondylitis patients and healthy donors. In total, the full study cohort was made up of roughly 100 healthy donors and 25 ankylosing spondylitis patients. Peripheral blood was sampled, and synovial fluid was also collected from ankylosing spondylitis patients. Results and caveats for the whole study, not just this receptor: A TCR beta motif of fewer than 10 highly homologous amino acid variants appeared characteristic of blood from ankylosing spondylitis patients. A CD8+ phenotype was shown by the disease-linked clones, which were found at relatively low frequencies in peripheral blood. The disease-linked clones were reported to be significantly enriched in matched synovial fluid samples from ankylosing spondylitis patients. Some of the motif variants had been reported before in the synovial fluid and blood of reactive arthritis patients, a finding that suggests common disease-initiation mechanisms.

The V end loses 2 bases and the J end loses 2 bases, and a stretch of 13 bases separates them. The germline V gene (reference sequence) yields LGHDT for CDR1 and YNNKEL for CDR2. Reading from cysteine to phenylalanine, the CDR3 counts 16 amino acids. Only CDR3 DNA remains: 48 bases, in frame from the first base. This sample was sequenced with an Illumina HiSeq 2500. Quantitative 5'-RACE with molecular barcodes was used to prepare TCR beta libraries. Per the original workflow: A new computational method based on a probabilistic model of VDJ rearrangement was used to identify disease-linked TCR variants. The public reads were run again by TCRdb, first through fastp at Q25 and then through MiXCR, and only productive beta chains were kept. When rows share a CDR3 protein, they turn into one entry using the most common DNA and genes. TCRdb, not the authors, supplied the V and J calls. The sample includes 200,000 to 250,000 distinct CDR3 sequences, with around 7.9% observed a single time. The ten top clones hold around 14% of the sample.

At least ten counts were recorded for this clonotype. Which antigen it targets is not known. No much larger clone is present one base from it, and per-base qualities are unavailable. Sequencing input: blood, either unsorted or a sorted T cell fraction (not recorded which). Rearrangement joined TRBV3-1 to TRBJ2-1; the D segment might be TRBD1 or TRBD2, since each matches 6 bases. The clonotype originates from a male donor with ankylosing spondylitis. The bases are TGTGCCAGCAGCCAACAAACGGGGGCACCCTACAATGAGCAGTTCTTC. Its translation is CASSQQTGAPYNEQFF.